This T cell receptor (beta chain) was profiled in a study of T cells after yellow fever vaccination. Study findings and constraints: Only a small proportion of the clonotypes turned up in both the CD4 and the CD8 compartments, likely arising from convergent recombination. Most clones from primary vaccination were detected again post-booster (roughly 95% CD4, roughly 85% CD8).

Only a few counts were recorded for this clonotype. UMIs and a universal primer site were added when TCR cDNA was made by 5'RACE template switching. TCRdb reprocessed the 5' RACE reads via MiXCR and lists one record per CDR3 protein. The sample records more than 75,000 distinct CDR3 sequences, roughly 9% being singletons. V lost 1 base and J lost 3, with 16 bases in between. In germline, CDR1 is LGHNA, CDR2 YNFKEQ. The CDR3 is 17 amino acids. This receptor was identified in a young man who received the YFV17D yellow fever vaccine. This sequence joins TRBV4-2 and TRBJ2-1, with a weak D call TRBD2 (6 bases). The specimen comprised CD8+ T cells not binding an NS4B(214-222) dextramer, sorted from PBMCs, sampled around 15 days after the first yellow fever vaccination. The CDR3 here is CASSQGGAVGFYNEQFF. CDR3 nucleotides: TGTGCCAGCAGCCAAGGCGGGGCGGTGGGGTTCTACAATGAGCAGTTCTTC.